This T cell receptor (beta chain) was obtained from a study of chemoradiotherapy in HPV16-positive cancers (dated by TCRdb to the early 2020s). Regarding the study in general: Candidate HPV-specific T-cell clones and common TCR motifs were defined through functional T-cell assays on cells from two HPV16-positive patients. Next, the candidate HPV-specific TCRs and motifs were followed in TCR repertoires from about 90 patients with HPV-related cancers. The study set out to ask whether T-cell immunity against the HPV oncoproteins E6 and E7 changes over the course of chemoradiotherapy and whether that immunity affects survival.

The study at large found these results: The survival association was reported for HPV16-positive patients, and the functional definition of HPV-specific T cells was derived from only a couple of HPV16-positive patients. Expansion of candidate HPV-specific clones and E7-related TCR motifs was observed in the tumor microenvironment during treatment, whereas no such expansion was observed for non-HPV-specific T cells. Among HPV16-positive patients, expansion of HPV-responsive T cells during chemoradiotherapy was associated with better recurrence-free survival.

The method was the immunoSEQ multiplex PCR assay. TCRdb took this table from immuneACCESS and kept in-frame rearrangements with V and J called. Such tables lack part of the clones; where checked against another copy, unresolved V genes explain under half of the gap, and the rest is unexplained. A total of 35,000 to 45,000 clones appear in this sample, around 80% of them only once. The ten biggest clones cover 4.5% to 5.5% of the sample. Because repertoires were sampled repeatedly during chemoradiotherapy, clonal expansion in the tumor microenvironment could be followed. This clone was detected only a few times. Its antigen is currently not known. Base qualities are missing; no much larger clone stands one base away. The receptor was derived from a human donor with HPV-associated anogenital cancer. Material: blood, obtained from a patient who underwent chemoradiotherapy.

CDR3 protein: CASSEGLSSYNEQFF. The DNA is TGTGCCAGCAGTGAGGGACTGAGCTCCTACAATGAGCAGTTCTTC. This sequence uses TRBV6-1 and TRBJ2-1, with a tentative D gene TRBD2 over 6 matching bases. CDR1 and CDR2 are read off the germline V gene as MNHNS and SASEGT. Trimming at the junction amounts to 3 bases on V and 0 bases on J, and the germline ends lie 9 bases apart. The CDR3 starts with the cysteine, ends with the phenylalanine, and has 15 residues. Only the CDR3 region is kept as DNA, spanning 45 bases read in frame from base 1.